A single sample gave rise to the 21 T cell receptor beta chains below, sequenced in a study of blood T cell repertoires in COVID-19. Repertoires were generated with immunoSEQ multiplex PCR, while TCRdb's copy carries only in-frame clones and drops some. Altogether some 150,000 clones are present, approximately 85% being singletons, with the ten largest covering about 0.63%. Specimen: peripheral blood. The receptor set was obtained from a man aged 55 to 70 with COVID-19, enrolled during active disease.

The chain recombines TRBV2 with TRBJ2-1; D may be TRBD1 (7 bases). The CDR3 loop spans 15 amino acids. V was clipped by 7 bases and J by 0 bases, with 13 bases between them. From germline, CDR1 is SNHLY and CDR2 FYNNEI. CDR3 bases: TGTGCCAGCACGCGGGACAGAAGCTCCTACAATGAGCAGTTCTTC. It is translated as CASTRDRSSYNEQFF.

The chain couples TRBV11-3 to TRBJ2-1; TRBD2 might be the D (5 bases). Trimming stripped 0 bases from V and 2 bases from J, with 5 bases between. Germline CDR1 is SGHNT and CDR2 is YENEEA. The CDR3 is made up of 14 amino acids. CDR3 loop: CASSLETTYNEQFF. The CDR3 region has the DNA TGTGCCAGCAGCTTAGAGACTACCTACAATGAGCAGTTCTTC.

The sample holds a few counts of this clone. The chain uses TRBV6-5 and TRBJ1-2; 8 bases line up with TRBD1. Germline-derived CDR1 and CDR2 are MNHEY and SVGAGI. The CDR3 totals 14 residues. V shed 6 bases, J shed 5 bases, and the junction held 8 bases outside the gene matches. CDR3 in DNA: TGTGCCAGCAGCGGCCGGGACAGGAGTTATGGCTACACCTTC. Translated, it gives CASSGRDRSYGYTF.

V gene TRBV6-1 combines with J gene TRBJ1-6, with 7 bases lining up with TRBD1. Germline lookup yields CDR1 MNHNS and CDR2 SASEGT. V gave up 5 bases and J gave up 7 bases; unmatched junction bases: 2. This CDR3 has 13 amino acids. CDR3 in amino acids: CASSWGQNSPLHF. DNA for the CDR3: TGTGCCAGCAGTTGGGGACAGAATTCACCCCTCCACTTT.

The chain recombines TRBV11-2 with TRBJ1-3, with a tentative D call TRBD1 (5 bases). This CDR3 contains 15 residues. Germline CDR1 and CDR2: SGHAT and FQNNGV. With 5 bases removed from V and 2 bases from J, the gap between germline ends came to 13 bases. The chain's CDR3 is CASSRTVGPGNTIYF. The CDR3 bases are TGTGCCAGCAGCCGTACGGTGGGGCCTGGAAACACCATATATTTT.

V is TRBV30 and J is TRBJ1-2; D gene ambiguous. Looked up from germline, CDR1 is GTSNPN and CDR2 is SVGIG (reference sequence). This CDR3 is built from 17 residues. The V end lost 2 bases, the J end lost 6 bases, and 25 bases lay between the germline ends. CDR3 nucleotides: TGTGCCTGGAGTTCCAAAAGACGACGCGGGCTTATAGATGGCTACACCTTC. Protein: CAWSSKRRRGLIDGYTF.

V gene TRBV28 combines with J gene TRBJ1-5; 9 nucleotides agree with TRBD1. V lost 3 bases and J lost 4; bases outside the gene matches: 4. In germline, CDR1 is MDHEN, CDR2 SYDVKM. The CDR3 totals 15 residues. CDR3 sequence (DNA): TGTGCCAGCAGTTTTTTGGGACAGGGTAATCAGCCCCAGCATTTT. The encoded protein is CASSFLGQGNQPQHF.

The CDR3 spells CAWSVQANEKLFF. The DNA for the CDR3 is TGTGCCTGGAGTGTACAAGCTAATGAAAAACTGTTTTTT. This rearrangement joins TRBV30 to TRBJ1-4; D unresolved. CDR3 size: 13 residues. V gave up 0 bases and J gave up 3 bases, with 5 bases separating them. Germline loops: CDR1 GTSNPN, CDR2 SVGIG (reference sequence).

This clone turned up a few times. The chain recombines TRBV27 with TRBJ2-7; tentatively, D is TRBD1 (6 bases). This CDR3 has 15 residues. Between the trimmed V and J ends, which lost 1 base and 6 bases, there was a span of 16 bases. Germline assignment: CDR1 MNHEY and CDR2 SMNVEV (reference sequence). In nucleotides, the CDR3 is TGTGCCAGCAGTTTATGGGGGACAAACTCTCTCGAGCAGTACTTC. As protein: CASSLWGTNSLEQYF.

The chain has TRBV7-9 and TRBJ1-2; 8 bases match TRBD1. Germline trimming cut 5 bases from V and 8 bases from J; bases unmatched to any gene: 7. This CDR3 comprises 13 residues. The germline CDR1 and CDR2 sequences are SEHNR and FQNEAQ (reference sequence). The CDR3 loop reads CASSPTGVGGYTF. The CDR3 region has the DNA TGTGCCAGCAGCCCGACAGGGGTCGGGGGCTACACCTTC. Full variable domain (rest looked up from reference TRBV7-9 and TRBJ1-2): DTGVSQNPRHKITKRGQNVTFRCDPISEHNRLYWYRQTLGQGPEFLTYFQNEAQLEKSRLLSDRFSAERPKGSFSTLEIQRTEQGDSAMYLCASSPTGVGGYTFGSGTRLTVV.

This chain's CDR3 is CASSPQLGAETQYF. Here the CDR3 DNA reads TGTGCCAGCTCACCGCAGCTGGGGGCCGAGACCCAGTACTTC. J is TRBJ2-5 and V is TRBV18, with D possibly being TRBD1 (6 bases). The ends were cut back, 3 bases at V and 5 bases at J, with 13 bases in the middle. This CDR3 spans 14 amino acids. Germline V gene lookup returns CDR1 KGHSH and CDR2 LQKENI. Complete variable domain (other parts from reference TRBV18 and TRBJ2-5): NAGVMQNPRHLVRRRGQEARLRCSPMKGHSHVYWYRQLPEEGLKFMVYLQKENIIDESGMPKERFSAEFPKEGPSILRIQQVVRGDSAAYFCASSPQLGAETQYFGPGTRLLVL.

This clone has only a few counts. The rearrangement uses TRBV7-2 and TRBJ1-5; D is unresolved. There are 14 residues in the CDR3. CDR1 is SGHTA, CDR2 FQGNSA, per germline. V gave up 4 bases and J gave up 2 bases, with 9 bases separating them. The CDR3 loop is CASSYLAGNQPQHF. In nucleotides, the CDR3 is TGTGCCAGCAGCTATCTAGCCGGCAATCAGCCCCAGCATTTT.

The rearrangement joins TRBV12-1 to TRBJ2-5; TRBD2 is the table's D call, not checked against the DNA. TRBV12-1 has pseudogene status. The CDR3 spans 13 residues. The CDR3 DNA reads as TGTGCCAGCAGCCAGACTAGCGGGAGGGCCCAGTACTTC. Protein sequence: CASSQTSGRAQYF.

This sequence joins TRBV4-2 and TRBJ1-2, with D possibly matching TRBD1 (5 bases). V lost 2 bases to trimming and J lost 3 bases, with 13 bases between them. In germline, CDR1 is LGHNA, CDR2 YNFKEQ. The CDR3 length is 15 residues. The CDR3 reads CASSQTQTDDYGYTF. CDR3 nucleotide sequence: TGTGCCAGCAGCCAAACTCAGACAGATGACTATGGCTACACCTTC.

The rearrangement links TRBV6-5 to TRBJ2-3, with 10 positions matching TRBD2. The CDR3 has 15 amino acids. V was pared by 0 bases and J by 3 bases, with 0 bases of the junction left unmatched. The germline V gene has CDR1 MNHEY and CDR2 SVGAGI. DNA for the CDR3: TGTGCCAGCAGTTACTCTAGCGGGAGGACAGATACGCAGTATTTT. It encodes CASSYSSGRTDTQYF.

The chain carries TRBV5-1 and TRBJ1-1; TRBD1 agrees at 8 bases. Germline assignment: CDR1 SGHRS and CDR2 YFSETQ. The CDR3 totals 14 residues. The trim removed 1 base at V and 1 base at J, leaving 0 bases unmatched. The CDR3 DNA follows: TGCGCCAGCAGCTTGCAGGGGGCGAACACTGAAGCTTTCTTT. It encodes CASSLQGANTEAFF.

The chain joins TRBV11-3 to TRBJ1-1, with a tentative D call TRBD1 (5 bases). Germline lookup yields CDR1 SGHNT and CDR2 YENEEA. The CDR3 extends over 14 amino acids. The V gene lost 5 bases and the J gene lost 1 base, with 11 bases spanning the gap. The CDR3 spells CASSPGGENTEAFF. The CDR3 nucleotides read TGTGCCAGCAGCCCCGGAGGGGAGAACACTGAAGCTTTCTTT.

The V gene is TRBV27, the J gene TRBJ2-2; the match to TRBD1 covers 10 bases. CDR3 length: 17 residues. Germline V gene data show CDR1 as MNHEY and CDR2 as SMNVEV (reference sequence). V dropped 6 bases and J dropped 6; count of bases not matched to a gene: 13. This CDR3 is CASSRKGDRGPPGELFF. The CDR3 nucleotides are TGTGCCAGCAGCCGGAAGGGGGACAGGGGACCTCCCGGGGAGCTGTTTTTT.

The V gene is TRBV19, the J gene TRBJ1-2; 8 bases are shared with TRBD1. J gave up 0 bases and V 5 bases, and 5 bases lay outside the gene matches. The CDR3 length is 15 residues. Germline V gives CDR1 LNHDA, CDR2 SQIVND (reference sequence). The CDR3 protein is CASSAGQGANYGYTF. The CDR3 DNA reads TGTGCCAGTAGTGCCGGACAGGGAGCTAACTATGGCTACACCTTC.

The CDR3 sequence: CASSQVGISRGAFF. CDR3 nucleotide sequence: TGTGCCAGCAGCCAAGTTGGAATCTCAAGAGGAGCTTTCTTT. The chain recombines TRBV3-1 (or the pseudogene TRBV3-2) with TRBJ1-1, with D unresolved. This CDR3 spans 14 amino acids. Between the trimmed V and J ends, which lost 1 base and 10 bases, there was a span of 16 bases. The germline CDR1 and CDR2 sequences are LGHDT and YNNKEL (reference sequence).

The rearrangement joins TRBV29-1 to TRBJ2-7, with D tentatively TRBD2 (5 bases). Deletions cut 5 bases from V and 0 bases from J, with 14 bases between. CDR1 is SQVTM and CDR2 is ANQGSEA in the germline V gene. The CDR3 is 14 residues long. DNA for the CDR3: TGCAGCGTTCAACTCCGGGGATTCTCCTACGAGCAGTACTTC. Its translation is CSVQLRGFSYEQYF.